This T cell receptor beta chain stems from a study of OX40 agonist ivuxolimab in advanced cancers. The method was immunoSEQ multiplex PCR; TCRdb's version includes in-frame clones alone and lacks a portion of them. The data show 55,000 to 80,000 clones, with around 84% seen just once and less than 2.5% held by the top ten. Germline V lookup: CDR1 LNHNV, CDR2 YYDKDF (reference sequence). Trimming shortened V by 9 bases and J by 5 bases, and 13 bases separated the two germline ends. This CDR3 has 13 residues. This clone occurred once. The rearrangement links TRBV15 to TRBJ2-2; D is unclear. The clonotype originates from an adult with an advanced solid tumor such as melanoma, head and neck, liver or kidney cancer. Sequenced here: CD4+ or CD8+ T cells sorted from blood, sampled in a trial of the OX40 agonist ivuxolimab. The CDR3 loop reads CATSLGQTGELFF. The CDR3 DNA follows: TGTGCCACTTCTCTGGGTCAAACCGGGGAGCTGTTTTTT.